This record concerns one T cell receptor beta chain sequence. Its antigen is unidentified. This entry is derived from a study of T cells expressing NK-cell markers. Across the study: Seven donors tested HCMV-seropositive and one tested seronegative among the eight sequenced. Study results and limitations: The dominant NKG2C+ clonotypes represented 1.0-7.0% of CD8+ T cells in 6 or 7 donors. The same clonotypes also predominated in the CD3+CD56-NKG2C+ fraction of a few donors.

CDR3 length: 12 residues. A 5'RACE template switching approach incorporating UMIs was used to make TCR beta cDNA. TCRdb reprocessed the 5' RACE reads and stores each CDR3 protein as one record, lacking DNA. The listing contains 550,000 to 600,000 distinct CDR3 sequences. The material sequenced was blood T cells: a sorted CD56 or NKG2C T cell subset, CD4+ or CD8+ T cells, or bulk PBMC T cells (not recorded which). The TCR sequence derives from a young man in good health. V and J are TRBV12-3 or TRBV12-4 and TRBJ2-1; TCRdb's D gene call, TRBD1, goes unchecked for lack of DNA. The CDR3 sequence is CASSSERPGQFF.